In this sample, the clone carrying this TCR beta chain turned up a few times. The data derive from a study of blood T cells in healthy people across ages. This CDR3 contains 12 residues. Through a sample-barcoded 5' primer and a J-beta primer mix, a second PCR was run for roughly 7 to 12 cycles. TCRdb called the 5' RACE reads again in MiXCR, with one record for every CDR3 protein. Among roughly 1,100,000 distinct CDR3 sequences listed, about 23% were seen once. The same sample was also studied in work on T cells of mothers and their children. This second study notes: A few healthy Caucasian mothers and their six children donated.

The sequenced sample was blood. The TCR sequence derives from a girl aged 2 to 10 in good health. This chain links TRBV12-3 or TRBV12-4 with TRBJ2-3; D may match TRBD1 or TRBD2 (7 bases each). CDR3 bases: TGTGCTTCAGGGGGGGTGACAGATACGCAGTATTTT. Translation gives CASGGVTDTQYF.